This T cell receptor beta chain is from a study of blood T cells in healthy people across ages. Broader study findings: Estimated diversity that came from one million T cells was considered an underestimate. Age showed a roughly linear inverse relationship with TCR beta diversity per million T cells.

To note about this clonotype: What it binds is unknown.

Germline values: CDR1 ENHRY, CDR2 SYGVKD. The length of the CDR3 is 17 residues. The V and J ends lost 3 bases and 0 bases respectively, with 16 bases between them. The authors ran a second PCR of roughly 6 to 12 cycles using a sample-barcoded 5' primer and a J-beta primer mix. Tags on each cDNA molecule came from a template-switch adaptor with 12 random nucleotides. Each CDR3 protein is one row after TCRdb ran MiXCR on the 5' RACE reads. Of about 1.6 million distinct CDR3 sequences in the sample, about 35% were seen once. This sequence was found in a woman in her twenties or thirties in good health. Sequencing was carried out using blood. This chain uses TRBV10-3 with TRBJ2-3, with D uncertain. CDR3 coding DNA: TGTGCCATCAGTGACCTAACCACTGAAAAGAGCACAGATACGCAGTATTTT. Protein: CAISDLTTEKSTDTQYF.